This TCR beta chain was recovered during a study of human T cells and chemical hapten exposure. Overall study: Small pooled library volume differences mainly caused per-sample TCR yield variation.

This clonotype appeared many times. The antigen remains undetermined. The time point here: healthy volunteer bleed at 2 weeks. Sequencing started from total RNA isolated from unfractionated whole blood. Library construction involved attaching unique molecular identifiers to individual cDNA molecules, which allowed quantitative, reproducible TCR counting. Original data processing: Sample TCR counts, which ranged from about 20,000 to 690,600, had a median of roughly 100,000. TCRdb re-analysed the RACE reads in MiXCR, keeping a single row per CDR3 protein. TCRdb, not the authors, supplied the V and J calls. The sample lists approximately 45,000 distinct CDR3 sequences, about 4.5% seen once, with roughly 1.7% in the top ten. Study observations and caveats: TCRs exceeding 1 in 1000 frequency stayed unchanged with DPC sensitization.

The CDR3 is 16 residues long. Trimming took 5 bases from V and 4 from J, leaving 18 bases between them. The source material was whole blood. The receptor comes from a female donor in good health. Some clones in this sample may be carry-over from other donors' samples. The chain couples TRBV12-3 or TRBV12-4 to TRBJ1-5; tentatively, D is TRBD1 (6 bases). CDR3 amino acids: CASSTGTPRRNQPQHF. CDR3 bases: TGTGCCAGCAGTACCGGGACACCGCGTCGAAATCAGCCCCAGCATTTT.